This TCR beta chain came from a study of vaccination and CD4 T cells after COVID-19. In regard to this clonotype: The antigen is not known.

Sample treatment: roughly 11-day PBMC culture with coronavirus spike peptide pools or control peptides (ViraFEST assay). With more than nine days of culture completed, CD4+ T cells were isolated by negative selection. Once obtained from cultured CD4+ T cells, the DNA was sequenced using the Oncomine TCR Beta short-read assay. The source of extracted genomic DNA was cultured CD4+ T cells. MiXCR, applied by TCRdb to the PCR reads, yields one record per CDR3 protein. The sample contains 10,000 to 15,000 distinct CDR3 sequences, about 50% of which appear only once. The junction had 6 bases not matched to a gene; V was cut back by 2 bases and J by 0 bases. Germline CDR1 reads MNHEY; CDR2 reads SVGEGT. The CDR3 contains 18 residues. Findings and limits, study-wide: Spike mono-reactive status applied to 304 of 307 vaccine-specific clones in convalescent patients. Relatively few convalescent patients and no early post-infection timepoints were analyzed.

The source material was CD4+ T cells from blood, cultured in vitro. The V and J genes are TRBV6-2 or TRBV6-3 and TRBJ2-2; TRBD2 agrees at 10 bases. The clonotype originates from a human donor who had recovered from COVID-19. Written as DNA, the CDR3 is TGTGCCAGCAGTTACAGCCAGCGGGGGGGCGCGAACACCGGGGAGCTGTTTTTT. Encoded protein: CASSYSQRGGANTGELFF.